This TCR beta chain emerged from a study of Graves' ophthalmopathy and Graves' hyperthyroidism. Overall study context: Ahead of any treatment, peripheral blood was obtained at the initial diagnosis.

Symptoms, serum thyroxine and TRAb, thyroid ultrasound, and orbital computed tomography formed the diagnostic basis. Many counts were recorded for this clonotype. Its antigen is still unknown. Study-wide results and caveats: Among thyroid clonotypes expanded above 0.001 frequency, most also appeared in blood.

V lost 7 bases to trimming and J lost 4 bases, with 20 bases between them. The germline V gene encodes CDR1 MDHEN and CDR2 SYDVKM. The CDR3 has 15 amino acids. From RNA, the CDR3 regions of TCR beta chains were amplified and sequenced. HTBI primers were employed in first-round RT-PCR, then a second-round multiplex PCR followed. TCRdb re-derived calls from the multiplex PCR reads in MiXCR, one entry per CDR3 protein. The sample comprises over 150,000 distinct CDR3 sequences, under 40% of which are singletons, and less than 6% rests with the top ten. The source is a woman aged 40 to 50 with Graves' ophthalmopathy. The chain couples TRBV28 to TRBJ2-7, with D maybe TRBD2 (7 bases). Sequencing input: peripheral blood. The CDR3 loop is CASNLWGGSLYEQYF. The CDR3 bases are TGTGCCAGCAACCTTTGGGGGGGCAGCCTATACGAGCAGTACTTC.